This TCR beta chain was captured in a study of blood T cell repertoires in COVID-19. Overall study: The United States, Italy and Spain supplied acute and convalescent COVID-19 samples. The analysed material was cDNA or gDNA that came from T cells, B-cell-depleted T cells, or PBMCs.

Here immunoSEQ multiplex PCR was the method, and the copy in TCRdb shows in-frame clones only, minus some. This sample has some 220,000 clones, with around 83% found just once. Germline CDR1 and CDR2: SGHTA and FQGNSA. The J segment lost 3 bases and the V segment lost 3 bases, leaving 10 bases of the junction unmatched. The CDR3 extends over 19 amino acids. The clonotype was recovered from a man aged 50 or older with active or convalescent COVID-19. The sample taken for sequencing was peripheral blood. This chain connects TRBV7-2 to TRBJ2-1; 14 bases fit TRBD2. The CDR3 loop reads CASSFHAGTSGRLYNEQFF. As DNA, the CDR3 is TGTGCCAGCAGCTTCCATGCCGGGACTAGCGGGAGACTCTACAATGAGCAGTTCTTC.